The clone carrying this TCR beta chain has a single count. This entry belongs to a study of control samples from healthy donors and cancer patients. TCRdb's copy holds only in-frame clones and misses some; the assay was immunoSEQ multiplex PCR. The repertoire holds about 200,000 clones, with about nine tenths as singletons. There are 17 residues in the CDR3. Germline values: CDR1 KGHSH, CDR2 LQKENI. With 3 bases removed from V and 4 bases from J, the gap between germline ends came to 19 bases. The TCR was taken from a man under 40 in good health. Input material: blood. The chain employs TRBV18 and TRBJ1-3; D might be TRBD1 (5 bases). In DNA, the CDR3 is TGTGCCAGCTCACCGGACGGCTTCAGGGCGGCAGGAAACACCATATATTTT. Its protein is CASSPDGFRAAGNTIYF.